This T cell receptor (beta chain) is drawn from a study of cytomegalovirus exposure and HLA in healthy donors. Study-wide results and caveats: Most TCR sequences proved rare, with some public TCRs found in many donors. Prior analysis indicated that the majority of TCR beta V segments exhibited productivity approximately 87% or approximately 30% of the time. Because they were indistinguishable, some V segments, including TRBV6-2 and TRBV6-3, were excluded. Association with HLA alleles at 0.05 false discovery rate was found for around 17,000 TCR beta sequences in a later analysis.

Primers: 60 Vbeta forward and 13 Jbeta reverse. Clones were sequenced by immunoSEQ multiplex PCR, and TCRdb holds only the in-frame ones, with some missing. The table lists roughly 190,000 clones, around 82% of them singletons. Germline values: CDR1 LNHNV, CDR2 YYDKDF (reference sequence). After removal of 0 bases from V and 0 bases from J, the junction contained 4 bases not matched to a gene. This CDR3 comprises 20 residues. About this clone: As yet, its antigen is unknown.

The TCR sequence derives from a man aged 18 to 29 in good health and CMV-seronegative. V gene TRBV15 combines with J gene TRBJ2-6; 14 bases match TRBD2. The sample comprised PBMCs. CDR3 region: CATSRDRGTSGSSGANVLTF. CDR3 coding DNA: TGTGCCACCAGCAGAGATAGGGGGACTAGCGGGAGCTCTGGGGCCAACGTCCTGACTTTC.